The 10 T cell receptor beta chains below come from one sample, sequenced in a study of blood T cell repertoires in COVID-19. Sequenced by immunoSEQ multiplex PCR; TCRdb stores in-frame clones only, minus some. The repertoire holds about 250,000 clones, with more than 75% as singletons. The sample was PBMCs or T cells enriched from blood (not recorded which). The receptor set was obtained from a woman aged 50 to 60 who had recovered from COVID-19.

The rearrangement links TRBV28 to TRBJ2-1; D unclear. V lost 6 bases, J lost 3 bases, and 3 bases lay in between. The length of the CDR3 is 11 residues. Germline values: CDR1 MDHEN, CDR2 SYDVKM. Here the CDR3 reads CASSYYNEQFF. In DNA, the CDR3 is TGTGCCAGCAGCTACTACAATGAGCAGTTCTTC. Supplemented by reference TRBV28 and TRBJ2-1, the full variable domain reads DVKVTQSSRYLVKRTGEKVFLECVQDMDHENMFWYRQDPGLGLRLIYFSYDVKMKEKGDIPEGYSVSREKKERFSLILESASTNQTSMYLCASSYYNEQFFGPGTRLTVL.

V and J are TRBV5-1 and TRBJ1-2; D is undetermined. The germline V gene encodes CDR1 SGHRS and CDR2 YFSETQ. V lost 0 bases and J lost 7, with 16 bases in between. The length of the CDR3 is 15 residues. This CDR3 is CASSLATGAPGGYTF. In DNA form, the CDR3 reads TGCGCCAGCAGCTTGGCCACGGGAGCCCCTGGTGGCTACACCTTC.

This clone was recorded a few times. The chain links TRBV27 to TRBJ1-1; D is undetermined. This CDR3 is 14 amino acids long. Germline V CDR1 and CDR2: MNHEY, SMNVEV (reference sequence). Trimming took 3 bases from V and 6 from J, leaving 14 bases between them. CDR3 in DNA: TGTGCCAGCAGTTTGGGAGGGATTCACGCTGAAGCTTTCTTT. Translated: CASSLGGIHAEAFF.

The chain links TRBV14 to TRBJ2-3; the D gene is possibly TRBD2 (6 bases). The V end was cut by 0 bases, the J end by 4 bases, with 8 bases between. The V gene's germline CDR1 is SGHDN and CDR2 FVKESK. The length of the CDR3 is 14 residues. The CDR3 DNA reads TGTGCCAGCAGCCAAGATACGGGGGCAGATACGCAGTATTTT. Amino acids: CASSQDTGADTQYF. The full variable domain, completed using reference TRBV14 and TRBJ2-3, is EAGVTQFPSHSVIEKGQTVTLRCDPISGHDNLYWYRRVMGKEIKFLLHFVKESKQDESGMPNNRFLAERTGGTYSTLKVQPAELEDSGVYFCASSQDTGADTQYFGPGTRLTVL.

The genes are TRBV3-1 (or the pseudogene TRBV3-2) and TRBJ1-4, with 9 bases aligning to TRBD1. CDR1 is LGHDT and CDR2 is YNNKEL in the germline V gene (reference sequence). The V and J ends lost 5 bases and 2 bases, in that order; junction bases with no gene match: 6. The CDR3 runs 16 residues. CDR3 coding DNA: TGTGCCAGCAGCGACCTACAGGGGGCTACTAATGAAAAACTGTTTTTT. It translates to CASSDLQGATNEKLFF.

The CDR3 is CASSSRVSNQPQHF. DNA for the CDR3: TGTGCCAGCAGTAGTAGAGTTAGCAATCAGCCCCAGCATTTT. The chain joins TRBV2 to TRBJ1-5; D call uncertain. CDR3 length equals 14 residues. Germline lookup yields CDR1 SNHLY and CDR2 FYNNEI. V was pared by 5 bases and J by 0 bases, with 8 bases between.

About this clone: The sample holds other DNA sequences that translate to the same CDR3. This chain joins TRBV20-1 and TRBJ1-5; maybe TRBD1 (5 bases). V lost 6 bases to trimming and J lost 5 bases, with 8 bases between them. The CDR3 runs to 11 residues. From germline, CDR1 is DFQATT and CDR2 SNEGSKA (reference sequence). CDR3 nucleotide sequence: TGCAGTGCCTCGGGGGATCAGCCCCAGCATTTT. Translating gives CSASGDQPQHF.

This chain uses TRBV19 with TRBJ2-7; tentative D call: TRBD2 (6 bases). Trimming took off 5 bases at V and 0 bases at J, with 11 bases between the two ends. The germline CDR1 and CDR2 sequences are LNHDA and SQIVND (reference sequence). This CDR3 spans 14 amino acids. The CDR3 nucleotides read TGTGCCAGTAGTCTGGCGGGAATCTCCTACGAGCAGTACTTC. It translates to CASSLAGISYEQYF.

The V call is TRBV19, the J call TRBJ2-1, with 10 nucleotides matching TRBD2. V dropped 7 bases and J dropped 0; count of bases not matched to a gene: 0. This CDR3 has 14 residues. Germline V lookup: CDR1 LNHDA, CDR2 SQIVND (reference sequence). The CDR3 sequence is CASTSGSSYNEQFF. CDR3 nucleotides: TGTGCCAGTACTAGCGGGAGCTCCTACAATGAGCAGTTCTTC.

The rearrangement uses TRBV19 and TRBJ1-1; TRBD1 aligns across 7 bases. CDR1 is LNHDA and CDR2 is SQIVND in the germline V gene (reference sequence). Trimming cost V 6 bases and J 0 bases; bases outside gene matches: 4. The CDR3 spans 14 residues. Written as DNA, the CDR3 is TGTGCCAGTAGGACACAGGGGATGAACACTGAAGCTTTCTTT. Amino acid sequence: CASRTQGMNTEAFF.